This is a list of T cell receptor beta chains from one sample in a study of T cell responses to AZD1222 COVID-19 vaccine. The method was immunoSEQ multiplex PCR; TCRdb's version includes in-frame clones alone and lacks a portion of them. This sample has around 99,000 clones, with about 88% found just once. This sample comprised peripheral blood, obtained on day 0 of AZD1222 vaccination. These receptors were collected from an adult in good health. Each CDR3 is given with its conserved first and last residue. A D gene is named only where the DNA matches it firmly. Not all rows give a size; the values are once, few, many and, for expanded clones, a class.

d_gene | abundance | j_gene | v_gene | CDR3nt | CDR3aa
- | once | TRBJ1-5 | TRBV30 | TGTGCCTGGAGTGTAAGCCAGAGGCGCAATCAGCCCCAGCATTTT | CAWSVSQRRNQPQHF
- | - | TRBJ1-2 | TRBV27 | TGTGCCAGCAGTTTGGGCAGGGTTTCTGGAAGCTATGGCTACACCTTC | CASSLGRVSGSYGYTF
TRBD1 | - | TRBJ2-7 | TRBV19 | TGTGCCAGTAGTCCCGGGACAGGGATTTACGAGCAGTACTTC | CASSPGTGIYEQYF
- | - | TRBJ2-7 | TRBV10-2 | TGCGCCAGCAGTGACCGGGGGATCGACGAGCAGTACTTC | CASSDRGIDEQYF
TRBD1 | - | TRBJ1-5 | TRBV27 | TGTGCCAGCAGTCCCTCCGGGACAGGGGGCATTAGGGGCAATCAGCCCCAGCATTTT | CASSPSGTGGIRGNQPQHF
TRBD1 | medium-sized | TRBJ1-5 | TRBV6-6 | TGTGCCAGCAGCCGAGGCATCCAGGGGGTCGGGTATCAGCCCCAGCATTTT | CASSRGIQGVGYQPQHF
- | - | TRBJ2-1 | TRBV11-2 | TGTGCCAGCGGGGTGAAGGATGAGCAGTTCTTC | CASGVKDEQFF
TRBD1 | - | TRBJ2-1 | TRBV24-1 | TGTGCCACCAGTCCGACAGGGTACTACAATGAGCAGTTCTTC | CATSPTGYYNEQFF
TRBD2 | few | TRBJ2-3 | TRBV6-5 | TGTGCCAGCAGTCTAGCGGGCCGGCCAGATACGCAGTATTTT | CASSLAGRPDTQYF
- | - | TRBJ2-5 | TRBV6-5 | TGTGCCAGCGTTTTCGGGGTAGGAGAGACCCAGTACTTC | CASVFGVGETQYF
TRBD1 | once | TRBJ1-2 | TRBV12-3/TRBV12-4 | TGTGCCAGCAGCCCGGGACAGCTCTATGGCTACACCTTC | CASSPGQLYGYTF
- | - | TRBJ2-6 | TRBV6-5 | TGTGCCAGCAGTTCACCGAGCTCTGGGGCCAACGTCCTGACTTTC | CASSSPSSGANVLTF
TRBD2 | - | TRBJ2-5 | TRBV7-2 | TGTGCCAGCAGCTCCTGGGGGACTAGCGGGCCCGGGGCCCAGTACTTC | CASSSWGTSGPGAQYF
- | - | TRBJ1-1 | TRBV18 | TGTGCCAGCTCCCCCACGGTAGGGGCGCGTACTGAAGCTTTCTTT | CASSPTVGARTEAFF
TRBD1 | - | TRBJ2-1 | TRBV27 | TGTGCCAGCCACGGACAGGACGGCCCCAATGAGCAGTTCTTC | CASHGQDGPNEQFF
- | - | TRBJ1-1 | TRBV30 | TGTGCCTGGAGTGGAGAGGAGGTAGGGGTCACTGAAGCTTTCTTT | CAWSGEEVGVTEAFF